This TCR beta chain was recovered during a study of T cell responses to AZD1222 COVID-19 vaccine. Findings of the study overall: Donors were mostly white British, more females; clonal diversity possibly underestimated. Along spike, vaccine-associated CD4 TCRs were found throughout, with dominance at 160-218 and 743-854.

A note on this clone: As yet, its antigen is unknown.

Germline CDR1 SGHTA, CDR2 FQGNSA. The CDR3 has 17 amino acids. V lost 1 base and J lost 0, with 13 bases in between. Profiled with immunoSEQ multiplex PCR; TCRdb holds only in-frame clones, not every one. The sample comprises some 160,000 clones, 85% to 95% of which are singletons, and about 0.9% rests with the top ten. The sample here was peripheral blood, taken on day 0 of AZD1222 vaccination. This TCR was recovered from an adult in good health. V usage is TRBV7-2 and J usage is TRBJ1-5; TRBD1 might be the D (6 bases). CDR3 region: CASSLVWGPNSNQPQHF. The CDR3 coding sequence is TGTGCCAGCAGCTTAGTTTGGGGGCCTAATAGCAATCAGCCCCAGCATTTT. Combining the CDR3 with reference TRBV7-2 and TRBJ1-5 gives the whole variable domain GAGVSQSPSNKVTEKGKDVELRCDPISGHTALYWYRQSLGQGLEFLIYFQGNSAPDKSGLPSDRFSAERTGGSVSTLTIQRTQQEDSAVYLCASSLVWGPNSNQPQHFGDGTRLSIL.